The present T cell receptor beta chain was sequenced within a study of cytomegalovirus exposure and HLA in healthy donors. 13 Jbeta primers and 60 Vbeta primers were used for the PCR. The assay was immunoSEQ multiplex PCR, and TCRdb's table has in-frame clones only and misses some. The repertoire consists of 140,000 to 150,000 clones, with approximately 80% occurring once and the leading ten covering over 2.5%. This CDR3 is built from 13 residues. Germline assignment: CDR1 MNHNY and CDR2 SVGAGI (reference sequence). Trimming took 10 bases from V and 5 from J, leaving 15 bases between them. This clone was observed a few times. What it binds is not known. Study-wide points: It was taken for granted in presence/absence analyses that sequencing depth across donors was roughly uniform. Most TCR sequences were rare, but some public TCRs occurred in many donors. In an earlier analysis, about 87% or about 30%: the productive usage of most TCR beta V segments. Analyzed later, most CMV-associated TCR beta chains appeared HLA-restricted.

Material for sequencing was PBMCs. The rearrangement uses TRBV6-6 and TRBJ2-1; a weak D match, TRBD1 (6 bases). This TCR derives from a female donor in good health and CMV-seronegative. The CDR3 spells CAIREGGHNEQFF. DNA of the CDR3: TGTGCCATCCGAGAAGGGGGACACAATGAGCAGTTCTTC.